The 32 T cell receptor beta chains presented below share a single source sample, sequenced in a study of blood T cell repertoires in COVID-19. Generated by immunoSEQ multiplex PCR, the TCRdb table keeps only in-frame clones and is missing some. This sample has 310,000 or so clones, with approximately 93% found just once. Sequenced material: peripheral blood. The source is a woman aged 30 to 39 with COVID-19, enrolled during active disease.

The chain joins TRBV3-1 (or the pseudogene TRBV3-2) to TRBJ2-3; 11 positions agree with TRBD2. CDR1 and CDR2 (germline): LGHDT, YNNKEL (reference sequence). The CDR3 is 19 amino acids. J was trimmed by 2 bases and V by 4 bases; bases with no gene match: 14. In nucleotides, the CDR3 is TGTGCCAGCAGCCCGGGACTAGCGGCCATTGTCCTCTACACAGATACGCAGTATTTT. Its translation is CASSPGLAAIVLYTDTQYF.

The chain employs TRBV11-2 and TRBJ2-2; no reliable D call. V was cut by 5 bases and J by 13 bases, with 17 bases left in between. Germline CDR1 SGHAT, CDR2 FQNNGV. The CDR3 runs 13 residues. CDR3 nucleotide sequence: TGTGCCAGCAGCCCATTGACCCGTCGGGTGCTGTTTTTT. Translating it yields CASSPLTRRVLFF.

This clone has a handful of counts. This CDR3 is CASSQDLGHEQFF. The CDR3 bases are TGCGCCAGCAGCCAAGATTTGGGGCATGAGCAGTTCTTC. The rearrangement uses TRBV4-1 and TRBJ2-1, with D possibly being TRBD1 (5 bases). The V end was cut by 0 bases, the J end by 8 bases, with 8 bases between. The CDR3 has 13 amino acids. CDR1 is MGHRA, CDR2 YSYEKL, per germline.

The gene calls are TRBV10-2 and TRBJ1-1; possible D gene TRBD1, 6 bases. CDR3 size: 12 residues. The V end lost 0 bases, the J end lost 8 bases, and 7 bases lay between the germline ends. Germline CDR1 and CDR2: WSHSY and SAAADI. The CDR3 loop is CASSESQGEAFF. The CDR3 bases are TGCGCCAGCAGTGAGTCCCAGGGGGAAGCTTTCTTT.

This sequence joins TRBV12-3 or TRBV12-4 and TRBJ2-1, with a possible D match to TRBD2 (5 bases). Trimming shortened V by 7 bases and J by 10 bases, and 17 bases separated the two germline ends. This CDR3 has 13 amino acids. The CDR3 is CASNRRLAPEQFF. As DNA, the CDR3 is TGTGCCAGCAATCGACGGCTAGCTCCAGAGCAGTTCTTC.

This chain connects TRBV7-7 to TRBJ2-5, with no clear D. Germline CDR1 reads SSHAT; CDR2 reads FNYEAQ (reference sequence). With 1 base removed from V and 2 bases from J, the gap between germline ends came to 11 bases. The CDR3 is 15 amino acids. The CDR3 sequence: CASSLGSHSQETQYF. CDR3 nucleotide sequence: TGTGCCAGCAGCTTAGGGTCACATTCACAAGAGACCCAGTACTTC. Full variable domain (remainder filled in from reference TRBV7-7 and TRBJ2-5): GAGVSQSPRYKVTKRGQDVTLRCDPISSHATLYWYQQALGQGPEFLTYFNYEAQPDKSGLPSDRFSAERPEGSISTLTIQRTEQRDSAMYRCASSLGSHSQETQYFGPGTRLLVL.

V and J are TRBV25-1 and TRBJ2-7, with 7 nucleotides matching TRBD2. CDR1 and CDR2 from the germline V gene are MGHDK and SYGVNS. V shed 6 bases, J shed 6 bases, and the junction held 8 bases outside the gene matches. This CDR3 is 13 amino acids long. The CDR3 DNA reads as TGTGCCAGCAGCTCCGGCGGGGGATCCGAGCAGTACTTC. This translates into CASSSGGGSEQYF.

This clone has a single count. The CDR3 spells CASSPTAGSGYTF. DNA of the CDR3: TGTGCCAGCTCACCAACGGCGGGAAGTGGCTACACCTTC. This sequence joins TRBV18 and TRBJ1-2; D is unresolved. The V end was cut by 2 bases, the J end by 7 bases, with 11 bases between. The CDR3 has 13 residues. CDR1 is KGHSH and CDR2 is LQKENI in the germline V gene.

CDR3 coding DNA: TGTGCCAGCAGTCCCAAAATCGGGACAGGCTCTCAAGAGACCCAGTACTTC. It encodes CASSPKIGTGSQETQYF. The V gene is TRBV6-6, the J gene TRBJ2-5; TRBD1 agrees at 8 bases. This CDR3 has 17 amino acids. The V gene's germline CDR1 is MNHNY and CDR2 SVGAGI (reference sequence). Trimming removed 5 bases from V and 2 bases from J; junction bases left unmatched: 13.

As to this clone: The junction differs from germline at one of its ends, possibly a read error. This chain links TRBV30 with TRBJ1-2, with 8 nucleotides matching TRBD1. Germline V CDR1 and CDR2: GTSNPN, SVGIG (reference sequence). The CDR3 loop spans 12 amino acids. The CDR3 is CAWSAGQGRVSF. As DNA, the CDR3 is TGTGCCTGGAGTGCCGGACAGGGTCGGGTGTCTTTC.

The V and J genes are TRBV5-4 and TRBJ2-1, with 11 positions matching TRBD2. The CDR3 totals 15 residues. Unmatched junction bases numbered 2, after V lost 5 bases and J lost 1 base. The germline V gene encodes CDR1 SGHNT and CDR2 YYREEE (reference sequence). This CDR3 is CASSSSGRSYNEQFF. The CDR3, as DNA: TGTGCCAGCAGTTCTAGCGGGAGGTCCTACAATGAGCAGTTCTTC. Drawing the rest from reference TRBV5-4 and TRBJ2-1, the complete variable domain is ETGVTQSPTHLIKTRGQQVTLRCSSQSGHNTVSWYQQALGQGPQFIFQYYREEENGRGNFPPRFSGLQFPNYSSELNVNALELDDSALYLCASSSSGRSYNEQFFGPGTRLTVL.

This chain uses TRBV2 with TRBJ2-7; possibly TRBD1 for D (5 bases). Germline loops: CDR1 SNHLY, CDR2 FYNNEI. V dropped 10 bases and J dropped 6 bases, with 13 bases sitting between them. The CDR3 covers 11 residues. CDR3 loop: CATNQGGEQYF. The CDR3 bases are TGTGCCACAAATCAGGGCGGCGAGCAGTACTTC.

The chain couples TRBV7-9 to TRBJ2-1; D not certain. The V end lost 2 bases, the J end lost 6 bases, and 17 bases lay between the germline ends. This CDR3 has 16 residues. From germline, CDR1 is SEHNR and CDR2 FQNEAQ (reference sequence). This chain's CDR3 is CASSLKGVPPINEQFF. In DNA form, the CDR3 reads TGTGCCAGCAGCTTAAAAGGAGTGCCCCCAATCAATGAGCAGTTCTTC.

The chain joins TRBV27 to TRBJ1-4; D gene ambiguous. Trimming took off 3 bases at V and 10 bases at J, with 12 bases between the two ends. The germline gives CDR1 MNHEY, CDR2 SMNVEV (reference sequence). The length of the CDR3 is 13 residues. The CDR3 loop is CASSLVVGGKLFF. The CDR3 DNA sequence: TGTGCCAGCAGTTTGGTGGTCGGTGGAAAACTGTTTTTT.

The rearrangement joins TRBV18 to TRBJ2-1; D remains ambiguous. Germline loops: CDR1 KGHSH, CDR2 LQKENI. This CDR3 contains 12 residues. Between the trimmed V and J ends, which lost 4 bases and 5 bases, there was a span of 6 bases. The CDR3 protein is CASSLLNNEQFF. The CDR3, as DNA: TGTGCCAGCTCACTGTTAAACAATGAGCAGTTCTTC.

Points on this clone: The same CDR3 also results from other DNA sequences found in this sample. The chain links TRBV18 to TRBJ2-7; the match to TRBD2 covers 9 bases. This CDR3 is built from 13 residues. V shed 3 bases and J 3 bases; nucleotides not matched to a gene: 0. The germline V gene encodes CDR1 KGHSH and CDR2 LQKENI. DNA of the CDR3: TGTGCCAGCTCACCTAGCGGGGGCTACGAGCAGTACTTC. Residues: CASSPSGGYEQYF.

This rearrangement joins TRBV28 to TRBJ2-6, with D unclear. Trimming cost V 3 bases and J 2 bases, with 5 bases left between them. This CDR3 has 14 residues. The germline gives CDR1 MDHEN, CDR2 SYDVKM. Here the CDR3 DNA reads TGTGCCAGCAGTTTCAGAACTGGGGCCAACGTCCTGACTTTC. Translating it yields CASSFRTGANVLTF.

The rearrangement joins TRBV18 to TRBJ1-5; TRBD1 aligns across 8 bases. The CDR3 is 20 residues long. CDR1 and CDR2 from the germline V gene are KGHSH and LQKENI. V dropped 8 bases and J dropped 0; count of bases not matched to a gene: 21. As DNA, the CDR3 is TGTGCCAGCACGGAGGGGACTGACAGGGGCAAAACTTATAGCAATCAGCCCCAGCATTTT. Translating gives CASTEGTDRGKTYSNQPQHF.

The chain carries TRBV2 and TRBJ1-3; 7 nucleotides align to TRBD1. V was pared by 2 bases and J by 4 bases, with 5 bases of the junction left unmatched. This CDR3 has 15 residues. CDR1 and CDR2 (germline): SNHLY, FYNNEI. The CDR3 nucleotides read TGTGCCAGCAGTGAATCGGAGGGGGCGGGAAACACCATATATTTT. Its translation: CASSESEGAGNTIYF.

This clone was counted a single time. A read error may be the cause here, since a much bigger clone is one base away. V gene TRBV2 combines with J gene TRBJ2-1, with D maybe TRBD1 (6 bases). The ends were cut back, 6 bases at V and 3 bases at J, with 9 bases in the middle. CDR1 and CDR2 from the germline V gene are SNHLY and FYNNEI. The length of the CDR3 is 13 residues. The DNA for the CDR3 is TGTGCCAGCAGCCTGGACAGCTACAATGAGCAGTTCTTC. As protein: CASSLDSYNEQFF.

The chain has TRBV3-1 (or the pseudogene TRBV3-2) and TRBJ1-2, with 8 bases fitting TRBD1. Germline V gene data show CDR1 as LGHDT and CDR2 as YNNKEL (reference sequence). J was trimmed by 2 bases and V by 4 bases; bases with no gene match: 18. The CDR3 sequence is 19 residues long. The CDR3 protein is CASSLYRGQGERWNYGYTF. The CDR3 coding sequence is TGTGCCAGCAGCCTATACCGCGGACAGGGCGAGAGGTGGAACTATGGCTACACCTTC.

V and J are TRBV23-1 and TRBJ2-1, with D possibly TRBD1 on 6 matching bases. TRBV23-1 is an ORF, with its function uncertain. Deletions cut 0 bases from V and 8 bases from J, with 38 bases between. This CDR3 has 23 amino acids. The CDR3 here is CASSQSIESGEMKAHTFGDEQFF. CDR3 coding DNA: TGCGCCAGCAGTCAATCGATTGAGTCAGGGGAAATGAAAGCACACACGTTTGGGGATGAGCAGTTCTTC.

The rearrangement uses TRBV11-2 and TRBJ2-1; the D gene is possibly TRBD1 (6 bases). Trimming took off 4 bases at V and 15 bases at J, with 16 bases between the two ends. CDR3 length: 12 amino acids. Germline loops: CDR1 SGHAT, CDR2 FQNNGV. The CDR3 region is CASSSTHVTGFF. CDR3 nucleotide sequence: TGTGCCAGCAGCTCTACACACGTGACAGGGTTCTTC.

In DNA, the CDR3 is TGCAGCGCTAGCGTCAGCAATGAGCAGTTCTTC. It codes for CSASVSNEQFF. The chain combines TRBV29-1 with TRBJ2-1, with D perhaps TRBD2 (6 bases). There are 11 residues in the CDR3. The germline CDR1 and CDR2 sequences are SQVTM and ANQGSEA. V was clipped by 7 bases and J by 6 bases, with 10 bases between them.

The CDR3 DNA reads TGTGCCAGCAGTGCAGAAGAGACCCAGTACTTC. It specifies CASSAEETQYF. V gene TRBV6-6 combines with J gene TRBJ2-5; no reliable D call. V was pared by 5 bases and J by 3 bases, with 4 bases between. The CDR3 extends over 11 amino acids. Germline values: CDR1 MNHNY, CDR2 SVGAGI (reference sequence).

V usage is TRBV29-1 and J usage is TRBJ2-1; D might be TRBD2 (6 bases). This CDR3 is 15 amino acids long. V was pared by 6 bases and J by 5 bases, with 20 bases between. Germline assignment: CDR1 SQVTM and CDR2 ANQGSEA. The CDR3 nucleotides read TGCAGCGTCGCACCCCGGCTAGCGACTGACAATGAGCAGTTCTTC. As protein: CSVAPRLATDNEQFF.

J is TRBJ2-5 and V is TRBV14; TRBD2 agrees at 14 bases. Trimming removed 5 bases from V and 4 bases from J; junction bases left unmatched: 6. The CDR3 covers 16 residues. Germline V gene sequence: CDR1 SGHDN, CDR2 FVKESK. Here the CDR3 reads CASSSGLAGVLETQYF. The CDR3 coding sequence is TGTGCCAGCAGCTCGGGACTAGCGGGAGTCTTAGAGACCCAGTACTTC. Combining the CDR3 with reference TRBV14 and TRBJ2-5 gives the whole variable domain EAGVTQFPSHSVIEKGQTVTLRCDPISGHDNLYWYRRVMGKEIKFLLHFVKESKQDESGMPNNRFLAERTGGTYSTLKVQPAELEDSGVYFCASSSGLAGVLETQYFGPGTRLLVL.

This chain uses TRBV2 with TRBJ2-7, with D unresolved. V lost 1 base, J lost 12 bases, and 13 bases lay in between. The germline CDR1 and CDR2 sequences are SNHLY and FYNNEI. This CDR3 has 12 amino acids. Written as DNA, the CDR3 is TGTGCCAGCAGTGAAGTCCCGGCGGTGGCGTACTTC. This gives the protein CASSEVPAVAYF.

The gene calls are TRBV2 and TRBJ1-1, with D perhaps matching TRBD1 (6 bases). CDR3 length: 15 residues. The germline CDR1 and CDR2 sequences are SNHLY and FYNNEI. The V end lost 6 bases, the J end lost 4 bases, and 18 bases lay between the germline ends. CDR3 sequence reads: CASRHGAGVSTEAFF. The CDR3 region has the DNA TGTGCCAGCAGACATGGGGCAGGGGTGAGCACTGAAGCTTTCTTT.

Notes on this clone: The sample contains more than one DNA sequence encoding this CDR3. CDR3 DNA: TGTGCCAGCAGTTTTTCAGGGTTTGAAAAACTGTTTTTT. It translates to CASSFSGFEKLFF. J is TRBJ1-4 and V is TRBV27; D possibly corresponds to TRBD1 (5 bases). The V gene lost 3 bases and the J gene lost 7 bases, with 9 bases spanning the gap. Germline lookup yields CDR1 MNHEY and CDR2 SMNVEV (reference sequence). The CDR3 is 13 residues long.

The chain combines TRBV27 with TRBJ1-1, with D possibly TRBD1 on 5 matching bases. Germline loops: CDR1 MNHEY, CDR2 SMNVEV (reference sequence). The length of the CDR3 is 14 residues. The ends were cut back, 4 bases at V and 1 base at J, with 10 bases in the middle. In DNA, the CDR3 is TGTGCCAGCAGTTGGTCGGGGGGGAACACTGAAGCTTTCTTT. This encodes CASSWSGGNTEAFF.

The gene calls are TRBV7-2 and TRBJ1-3, with 8 positions matching TRBD1. CDR1 is SGHTA and CDR2 is FQGNSA in the germline V gene. Trimming took 5 bases from V and 2 from J; bases not matched to a gene: 5. The CDR3 has 15 residues. CDR3 DNA: TGTGCCAGCAGCGCCCTGGACAGGGCTGGAAACACCATATATTTT. Translated, it gives CASSALDRAGNTIYF.